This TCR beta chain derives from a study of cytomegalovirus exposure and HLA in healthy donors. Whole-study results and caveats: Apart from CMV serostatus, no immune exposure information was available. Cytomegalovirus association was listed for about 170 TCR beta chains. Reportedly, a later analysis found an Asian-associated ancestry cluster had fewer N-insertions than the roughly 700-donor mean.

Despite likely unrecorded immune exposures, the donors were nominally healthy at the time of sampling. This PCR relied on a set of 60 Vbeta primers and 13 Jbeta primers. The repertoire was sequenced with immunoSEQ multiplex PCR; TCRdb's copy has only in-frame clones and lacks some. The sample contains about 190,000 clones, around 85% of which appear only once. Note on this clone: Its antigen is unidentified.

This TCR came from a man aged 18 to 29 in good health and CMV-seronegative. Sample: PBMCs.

CDR3 bases: TGTGCCAGCAGGACTAGCGGTGCTTACACAGATACGCAGTATTTT. It is translated as CASRTSGAYTDTQYF. V usage is TRBV6-1 and J usage is TRBJ2-3; 9 bases are shared with TRBD2. CDR1 MNHNS and CDR2 SASEGT come from the germline V gene. The CDR3 extends over 15 amino acids. The V and J ends lost 6 bases and 2 bases, in that order; junction bases with no gene match: 6.